These T cell receptor beta chains were read from a single sample in a study of OX40 agonist ivuxolimab in advanced cancers. Generated by immunoSEQ multiplex PCR, the TCRdb table keeps only in-frame clones and is missing some. In the table there are about 26,000 clones, 83% of which are singletons. The specimen was CD4+ or CD8+ T cells sorted from blood, collected in a trial of the OX40 agonist ivuxolimab. The receptor source for this set is an adult with an advanced solid tumor such as melanoma, head and neck, liver or kidney cancer. The CDR3 runs from the conserved cysteine through the conserved F or W. The size of a clone is reported for some rows only, either as once, few or many, or as a class for expanded clones.

clone_size,v_call,cdr3_aa
.,TRBV7-9,CASSSGDRGVTDTQYF
.,TRBV7-8,CASSRSLTASYEQYF
.,TRBV5-8,CASSSDAGEQYF
.,TRBV28,CASSNDRASEAFF
.,TRBV7-8,CASSLDGGARDTQYF
once,TRBV11-2,CASSSGYEQYF
once,TRBV5-4,CASSVGEEGEKLFF
.,TRBV10-1,CASSPGTESNEQFF
large,TRBV5-1,CASSREDRREAFF
.,TRBV27,CASSFSRSGELFF
.,TRBV7-6,CASSPSGGPYNEQFF
few,TRBV7-6,CASSSGQGPTYEQYF
.,TRBV6-1,CASSERMNTEAFF
few,TRBV6-1,CASSEGSYEQYF
.,TRBV29-1,CSVEGGSNQAYNEQFF
.,TRBV11-2,CASSFDHRGYYGYTF
.,TRBV4-1,CASSQAPGGNEQYF